The T cell receptor (beta chain) described here comes from a study of blood T cell repertoires in COVID-19. Methods used by the authors: Cell counts per sample came from amplifying reference gene primers. Using immunoSEQ multiplex PCR, the repertoire was profiled, and TCRdb retains in-frame clones only, with some absent. V and J calls and clone size are copied from that table; D and trimming were computed from the DNA. The data contain about 190,000 clones, 75% to 90% of them singletons. Per germline, CDR1 MNHEY and CDR2 SVGAGI. Trimming shortened V by 2 bases and J by 7 bases, and 12 bases separated the two germline ends. This CDR3 has 14 amino acids.

The origin of this receptor is a man younger than 40 with acute or convalescent COVID-19. The chain couples TRBV6-5 to TRBJ1-5; tentatively, D is TRBD1 (6 bases). Source material: peripheral blood. The CDR3 protein is CASSYDRKIQPQHF. DNA for the CDR3: TGTGCCAGCAGTTACGACAGGAAAATACAGCCCCAGCATTTT.